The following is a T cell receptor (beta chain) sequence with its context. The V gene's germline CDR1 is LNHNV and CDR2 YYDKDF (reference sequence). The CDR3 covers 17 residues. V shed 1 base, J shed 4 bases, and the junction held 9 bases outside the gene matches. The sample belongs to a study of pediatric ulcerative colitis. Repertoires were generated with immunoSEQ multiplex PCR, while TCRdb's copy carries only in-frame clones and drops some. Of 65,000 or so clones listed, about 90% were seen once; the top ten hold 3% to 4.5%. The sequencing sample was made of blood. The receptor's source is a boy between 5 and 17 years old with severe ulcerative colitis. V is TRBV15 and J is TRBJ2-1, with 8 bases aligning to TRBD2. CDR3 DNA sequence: TGTGCCACCAGCAGAGCCCAACTAGCGGCTAGATACAATGAGCAGTTCTTC. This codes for CATSRAQLAARYNEQFF. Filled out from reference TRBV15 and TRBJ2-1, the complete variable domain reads DAMVIQNPRYQVTQFGKPVTLSCSQTLNHNVMYWYQQKSSQAPKLLFHYYDKDFNNEADTPDNFQSRRPNTSFCFLDIRSPGLGDTAMYLCATSRAQLAARYNEQFFGPGTRLTVL.